The present T cell receptor (beta chain) was sequenced within a study of human T cells and chemical hapten exposure. The time point was: pre-sensitization, week 0. Treatment reported: therapeutic diphenylcyclopropenone sensitization with weekly scalp DPC. MiXCR, applied by TCRdb to the RACE reads, yields one record per CDR3 protein. The data show about 380,000 distinct CDR3 sequences, 4.5% to 6% seen once. This clonotype was found a few times. Antigen specificity is unknown. CDR3 length: 14 amino acids. Trimming took 4 bases from V and 8 from J; bases not matched to a gene: 7. General study findings and limits: The study found that PT1 expanded TCR counts correlated positively with patch test score. The study found expanded TCRs formed significantly more large CDR3 similarity clusters than controls.

Sequencing used whole blood, obtained in connection with sensitization to the hapten diphenylcyclopropenone (DPC). The rearrangement joins TRBV12-3 or TRBV12-4 to TRBJ1-4; TRBD1 agrees at 7 bases. This receptor was identified in a woman aged 50 to 60 with alopecia areata. Some clones in this sample may be carry-over from other donors' samples. CDR3 DNA sequence: TGTGCCAGCAGTTCCCCGACAGGGCCCGAAAAACTGTTTTTT. Residues: CASSSPTGPEKLFF.